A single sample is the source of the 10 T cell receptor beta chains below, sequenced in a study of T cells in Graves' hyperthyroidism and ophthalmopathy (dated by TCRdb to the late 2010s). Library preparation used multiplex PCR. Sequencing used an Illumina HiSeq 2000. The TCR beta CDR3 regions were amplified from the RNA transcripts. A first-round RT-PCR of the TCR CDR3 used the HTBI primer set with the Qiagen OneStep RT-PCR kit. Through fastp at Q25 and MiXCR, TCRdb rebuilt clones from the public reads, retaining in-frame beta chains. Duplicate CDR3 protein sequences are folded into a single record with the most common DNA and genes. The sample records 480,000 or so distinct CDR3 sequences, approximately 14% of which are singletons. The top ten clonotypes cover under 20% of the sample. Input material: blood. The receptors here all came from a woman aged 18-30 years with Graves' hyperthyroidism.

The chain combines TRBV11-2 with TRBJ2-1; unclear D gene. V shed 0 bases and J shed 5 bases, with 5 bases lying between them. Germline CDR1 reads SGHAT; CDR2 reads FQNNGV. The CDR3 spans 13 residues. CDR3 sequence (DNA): TGTGCCAGCAGCTTAGATCTAGACAATGAGCAGTTCTTC. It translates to CASSLDLDNEQFF.

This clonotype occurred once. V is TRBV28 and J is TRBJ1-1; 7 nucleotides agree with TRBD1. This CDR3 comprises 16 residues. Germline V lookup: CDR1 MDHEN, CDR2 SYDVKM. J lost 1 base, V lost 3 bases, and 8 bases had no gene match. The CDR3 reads CASSFGTSGGNTEAFF. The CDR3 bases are TGTGCCAGCAGTTTTGGGACTTCAGGGGGGAACACTGAAGCTTTCTTT.

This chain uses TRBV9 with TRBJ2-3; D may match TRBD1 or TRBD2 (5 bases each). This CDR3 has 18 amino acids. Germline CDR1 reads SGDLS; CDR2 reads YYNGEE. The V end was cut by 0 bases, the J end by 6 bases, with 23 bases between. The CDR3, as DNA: TGTGCCAGCAGCGTAGCTAGGATACAAGGGGCCCCGGGGGATACGCAGTATTTT. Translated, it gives CASSVARIQGAPGDTQYF. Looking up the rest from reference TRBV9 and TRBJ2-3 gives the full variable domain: DSGVTQTPKHLITATGQRVTLRCSPRSGDLSVYWYQQSLDQGLQFLIQYYNGEERAKGNILERFSAQQFPDLHSELNLSSLELGDSALYFCASSVARIQGAPGDTQYFGPGTRLTVL.

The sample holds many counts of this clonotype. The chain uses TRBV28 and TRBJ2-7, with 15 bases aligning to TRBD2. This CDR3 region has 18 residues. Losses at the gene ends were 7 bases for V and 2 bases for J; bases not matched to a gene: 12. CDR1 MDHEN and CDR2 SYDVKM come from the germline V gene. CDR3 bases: TGTGCCAGCACCCCTTGGACTAGCGGGAGGGCCGGAACCTACGAGCAGTACGTC. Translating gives CASTPWTSGRAGTYEQYV.

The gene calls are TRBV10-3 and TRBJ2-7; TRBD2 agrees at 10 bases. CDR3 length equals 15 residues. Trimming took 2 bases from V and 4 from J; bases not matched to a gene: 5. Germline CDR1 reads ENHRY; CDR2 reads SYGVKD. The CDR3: CAISEGASGSYEQYF. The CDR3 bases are TGTGCCATCAGTGAGGGAGCTAGCGGGAGTTACGAGCAGTACTTC.

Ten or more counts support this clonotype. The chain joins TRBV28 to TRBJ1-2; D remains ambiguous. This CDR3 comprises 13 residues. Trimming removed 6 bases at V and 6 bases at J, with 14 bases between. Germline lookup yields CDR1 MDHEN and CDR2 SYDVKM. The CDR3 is CASRGLEFDGYTF. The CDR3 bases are TGTGCCAGCAGGGGCCTCGAATTTGATGGCTACACCTTC.

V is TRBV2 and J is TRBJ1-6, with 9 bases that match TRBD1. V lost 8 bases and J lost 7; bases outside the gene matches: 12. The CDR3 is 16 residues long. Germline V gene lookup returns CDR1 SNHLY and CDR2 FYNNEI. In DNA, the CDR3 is TGTGCCAGCCGGGGGACAGGGCCCTCGCGGAATTCACCCCTCCACTTT. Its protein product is CASRGTGPSRNSPLHF.

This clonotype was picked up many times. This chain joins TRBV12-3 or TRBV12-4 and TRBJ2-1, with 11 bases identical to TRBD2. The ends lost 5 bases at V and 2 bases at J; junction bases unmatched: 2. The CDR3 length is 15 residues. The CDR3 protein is CASSRGLAAYNEQFF. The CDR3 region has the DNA TGTGCCAGCAGTAGGGGACTAGCGGCCTACAATGAGCAGTTCTTC.

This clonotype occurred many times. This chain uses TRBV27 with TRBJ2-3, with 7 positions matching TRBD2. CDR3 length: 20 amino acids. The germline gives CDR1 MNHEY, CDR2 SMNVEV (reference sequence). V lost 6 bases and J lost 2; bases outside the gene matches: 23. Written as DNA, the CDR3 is TGTGCCAGCAGCTCCCCGCGCCGCCGGGGACTACTCTACCACACAGATACGCAGTATTTT. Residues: CASSSPRRRGLLYHTDTQYF.

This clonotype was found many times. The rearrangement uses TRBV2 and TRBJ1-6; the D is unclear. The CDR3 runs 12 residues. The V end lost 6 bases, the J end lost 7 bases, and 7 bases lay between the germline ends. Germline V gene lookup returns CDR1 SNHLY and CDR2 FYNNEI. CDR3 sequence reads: CASRQQNSPLHF. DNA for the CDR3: TGTGCCAGCAGACAGCAAAATTCACCCCTCCACTTT.